The clone carrying this T cell receptor (beta chain) was found many times. Its antigen is currently unknown. This entry is derived from a study of T cells in Graves' hyperthyroidism and ophthalmopathy. Findings and caveats of the study: Among thyroid clonotypes expanded above 0.001, most also appeared in blood.

RNA transcripts provided the source from which TCR beta CDR3 regions were amplified. Carried out on the TCR CDR3, a first-round RT-PCR used the HTBI primer set. TCRdb fed the multiplex PCR reads into MiXCR, producing one record per CDR3 protein. Of 300,000 to 450,000 distinct CDR3 sequences listed, roughly 25% are singletons. CDR1 SGHAT and CDR2 FQDESV come from the germline V gene (reference sequence). The CDR3 totals 16 residues. V gave up 1 base and J gave up 3 bases, with 15 bases separating them. The receptor's source is a man aged 45-60 years with Graves' hyperthyroidism. Sequences were obtained from blood. The chain has TRBV11-1 and TRBJ1-1; D is ambiguous. The DNA for the CDR3 is TGTGCCAGCAGCTTAGGATCACCGCGATACGACACTGAAGCTTTCTTT. Amino acids: CASSLGSPRYDTEAFF.